This T cell receptor beta chain derives from a study of T-cell memory formation after mild COVID-19. Constant-segment primers were used for 5'RACE, and the resulting TCR alpha and TCR beta cDNA libraries carried sample barcodes and UMIs. TCRdb fed the 5' RACE reads into MiXCR, producing one record per CDR3 protein. The sample records some 160,000 distinct CDR3 sequences, 10% to 15% being singletons. The CDR3 has 14 residues. The trim removed 3 bases at V and 6 bases at J, leaving 5 bases unmatched. Looked up from germline, CDR1 is SGHTA and CDR2 is FQGNSA. A few counts support this clonotype. The sequenced sample was PBMCs or a T cell subset sorted from them (not recorded which). The chain links TRBV7-2 to TRBJ1-5, with 7 bases fitting TRBD1. This TCR was recovered from a man between 18 and 35 years old who had mild COVID-19 (a few samples of this study predate the infection). Cell type and time point are not known. CDR3 in amino acids: CASSFDRVAQPQHF. The CDR3 nucleotides are TGTGCCAGCAGCTTCGACAGGGTCGCTCAGCCCCAGCATTTT.